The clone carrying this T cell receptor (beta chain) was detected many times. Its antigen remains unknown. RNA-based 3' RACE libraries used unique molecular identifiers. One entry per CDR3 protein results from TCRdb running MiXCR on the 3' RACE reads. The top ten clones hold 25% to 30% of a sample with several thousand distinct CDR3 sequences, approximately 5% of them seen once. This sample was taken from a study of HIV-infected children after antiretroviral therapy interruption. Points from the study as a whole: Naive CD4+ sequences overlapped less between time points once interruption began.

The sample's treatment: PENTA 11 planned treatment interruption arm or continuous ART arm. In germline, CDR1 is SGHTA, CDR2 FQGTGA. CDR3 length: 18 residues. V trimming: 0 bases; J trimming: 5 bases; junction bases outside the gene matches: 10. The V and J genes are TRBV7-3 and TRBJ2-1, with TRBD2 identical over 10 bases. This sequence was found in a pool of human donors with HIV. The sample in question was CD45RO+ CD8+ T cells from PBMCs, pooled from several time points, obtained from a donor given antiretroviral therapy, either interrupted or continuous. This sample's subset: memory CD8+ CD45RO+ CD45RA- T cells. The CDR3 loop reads CASSLTTIGTSDHNEQFF. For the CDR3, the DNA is TGTGCCAGCAGCTTAACGACGATCGGGACTAGCGATCACAATGAGCAGTTCTTC.